This TCR beta chain was identified in a study of naive and memory T cell subsets listed by TCRdb under 2017. General notes on the study: The figure summarizing these samples reported approximately ten blood donors, 7 tuberculin skin test biopsies and 3 saline control biopsies. PCR2 was typically run as a SYBR Green qPCR and stopped at a set threshold, although low-input samples could use end-point PCR of around 6 cycles instead.

This clonotype has at least ten counts. This clone's antigen is unknown. No base qualities exist here, and no much larger clone lies one base off it. The protocol used for the library was 5' RACE. The ligated cDNA was amplified by four rounds of PCR, in which nested alpha and beta constant region primers were used together with the SP2 primer. For the blood and skin samples, TCR RNA was reverse transcribed with SuperScript IV using primers for the alpha and beta constant regions. An oligonucleotide carrying the Illumina SP2 primer and a UMI was ligated to the cDNA 3' end using T4 RNA ligase 1. The 12-nucleotide UMI was composed of two random hexamers separated by an eight-base spacer, which was included to prevent hairpin formation. TCR alpha and beta chain libraries were processed separately from the second PCR onward, with dual indexing for multiplexing. After pooling, the indexed libraries were analyzed by capillary electrophoresis and sequenced on either an Illumina MiSeq or NextSeq. To boost base diversity and improve cluster recognition, PhiX DNA at about 5-7.5% was spiked into the libraries. For the original study's pipeline: Demultiplexor extracted UMIs from read 2, combined them with read 1 TCR sequence, and split reads by sample indices. Decombinator identified V and J genes and V-J junctions, assigning each TCR a five-part identifier including V and J deletions. Collapsinator used UMIs to correct sequencing errors and PCR amplification heterogeneity, producing a UMI-based abundance for each TCR. CDR3Translator turned identifiers into nucleotide sequence, translated the nucleotide sequence into amino acids, and pulled out CDR3 regions based on terminal motifs. After normalization to the amount of input RNA, the error-corrected alpha and beta TCR counts from blood and from skin were compared. TCRdb's own reprocessing of the public reads used fastp at Q25 and MiXCR and kept productive beta chains. Merged by CDR3 protein, the rows form single entries marked with the most common genes and DNA. The V and J calls reflect TCRdb's pipeline rather than the authors' work. The sample contains 45,000 to 55,000 distinct CDR3 sequences, about 4.4% of them found a single time. Around 0.8% of the sample is in the top ten clones.

Overall results and qualifications from the work: The RNA-based method was acknowledged to be potentially sensitive to changes in TCR transcripts with T cell activation and differentiation.

CDR1 and CDR2 (SGHNT, YENEEA) derive from the germline V gene. At the junction V is shortened by 1 base and J by 4 bases, with 9 bases in between. The CDR3 sequence holds 14 residues, the cysteine and phenylalanine included. Of all the DNA, just the CDR3 is kept, 42 bases in frame from base 1. The study reported a robust and sensitive protocol to amplify, sequence and analyze TCRs, based on 3' ligation of a UMI-containing oligonucleotide to TCR cDNA. For whole blood analysis, under 3 ml of peripheral blood was collected from healthy adult volunteers into Tempus tubes, and RNA was extracted following the manufacturer's instructions. Total RNA was treated with RQ1 DNase, without cell sorting, prior to reverse transcription, with an input of about 1 to 1000 ng being targeted. Skin biopsy and whole blood libraries were made to test pipeline robustness in samples where T cells form a minority population.

The source is a female donor in good health. The chain links TRBV11-3 with TRBJ2-3; a tentative D call is TRBD2 (5 bases match). The DNA sequence is TGTGCCAGCAGCTTAGGATCCGGGGCAGATACGCAGTATTTT. It is translated as CASSLGSGADTQYF. Joined to the reference TRBV11-3 and TRBJ2-3 proteins, this CDR3 gives the full variable domain: EAGVVQSPRYKIIEKKQPVAFWCNPISGHNTLYWYLQNLGQGPELLIRYENEEAVDDSQLPKDRFSAERLKGVDSTLKIQPAELGDSAVYLCASSLGSGADTQYFGPGTRLTVL.